This entry lists 24 T cell receptor beta chains sequenced from one sample in a study of T cell responses to AZD1222 COVID-19 vaccine. TCRdb keeps only in-frame clones here, not all; method: immunoSEQ multiplex PCR. Of 130,000 or so clones in the sample, around 88% were seen once. The starting material was peripheral blood, obtained on day 0 of MenACWY control vaccination. The source of these receptors is an adult in good health.

The V gene is TRBV9, the J gene TRBJ2-2, with TRBD2 matching over 14 bases. V lost 0 bases and J lost 5; bases outside the gene matches: 0. Germline CDR1 SGDLS, CDR2 YYNGEE. The CDR3 sequence is 16 residues long. In DNA, the CDR3 is TGTGCCAGCAGCGTAGGGACTAGCGGGAGGACCGGGGAGCTGTTTTTT. It translates to CASSVGTSGRTGELFF.

V usage is TRBV25-1 and J usage is TRBJ1-2, with 7 bases aligning to TRBD1. This CDR3 comprises 16 residues. J gave up 0 bases and V 2 bases, and 6 bases lay outside the gene matches. The V gene's germline CDR1 is MGHDK and CDR2 SYGVNS. The CDR3, as DNA: TGTGCCAGCAGTGAACCGGGGACAGTCGCTAACTATGGCTACACCTTC. It translates to CASSEPGTVANYGYTF.

This sequence joins TRBV7-3 and TRBJ2-3, with TRBD2 identical over 9 bases. The CDR3 contains 17 residues. V gave up 1 base and J gave up 1 base; unmatched junction bases: 6. CDR1 is SGHTA, CDR2 FQGTGA, per germline. The DNA of the CDR3 is TGTGCCAGCAGCTTAAAAGCGGGAGGTGTCGGCACAGATACGCAGTATTTT. Protein sequence: CASSLKAGGVGTDTQYF.

J is TRBJ2-2 and V is TRBV9; the D gene is possibly TRBD2 (5 bases). The CDR3 is made up of 13 amino acids. CDR1 is SGDLS, CDR2 YYNGEE, per germline. The V gene lost 4 bases and the J gene lost 5 bases, with 9 bases spanning the gap. The CDR3 spells CASSPRRTGELFF. In DNA form, the CDR3 reads TGTGCCAGCAGCCCCAGGAGGACCGGGGAGCTGTTTTTT.

The J gene is TRBJ1-1, the V gene TRBV2; TRBD1 aligns across 7 bases. Germline CDR1 SNHLY, CDR2 FYNNEI. The CDR3 is 16 residues long. V was clipped by 4 bases and J by 9 bases; unmatched bases: 17. CDR3 region: CASSGMQGGGRGKAFF. The CDR3 bases are TGTGCCAGCAGTGGAATGCAAGGGGGCGGGAGGGGGAAAGCTTTCTTT. Filled out from reference TRBV2 and TRBJ1-1, the complete variable domain reads EPEVTQTPSHQVTQMGQEVILRCVPISNHLYFYWYRQILGQKVEFLVSFYNNEISEKSEIFDDQFSVERPDGSNFTLKIRSTKLEDSAMYFCASSGMQGGGRGKAFFGQGTRLTVV.

The V gene is TRBV5-8, the J gene TRBJ1-5, with unresolved D. Germline CDR1 reads SGHTS; CDR2 reads YDEGEE. Between the trimmed V and J ends, which lost 0 bases and 3 bases, there was a span of 10 bases. CDR3 length: 15 residues. CDR3 coding DNA: TGTGCCAGCAGCTTGGAGGGAACAGCCAATCAGCCCCAGCATTTT. Translating gives CASSLEGTANQPQHF.

The chain links TRBV9 to TRBJ1-6; D gene ambiguous. Trimming cost V 0 bases and J 5 bases, with 9 bases left between them. The CDR3 is 15 amino acids. Germline V gene data show CDR1 as SGDLS and CDR2 as YYNGEE. DNA for the CDR3: TGTGCCAGCAGCGTAGATCCCCAGGATAATTCACCCCTCCACTTT. It specifies CASSVDPQDNSPLHF.

The chain carries TRBV5-8 and TRBJ2-3; TRBD1 matches at 8 bases. Per germline, CDR1 SGHTS and CDR2 YDEGEE. V shed 4 bases and J 4 bases; nucleotides not matched to a gene: 5. This CDR3 spans 14 amino acids. This chain's CDR3 is CASSRTGIADTQYF. Written as DNA, the CDR3 is TGTGCCAGCAGCCGGACAGGGATCGCAGATACGCAGTATTTT. The variable domain in full, with the rest retrieved from reference TRBV5-8 and TRBJ2-3, is EAGVTQSPTHLIKTRGQQATLRCSPISGHTSVYWYQQALGLGLQFLLWYDEGEERNRGNFPPRFSGRQFPNYSSELNVNALELEDSALYLCASSRTGIADTQYFGPGTRLTVL.

This chain uses TRBV7-2 with TRBJ1-2; possible D gene TRBD1, 5 bases. Germline loops: CDR1 SGHTA, CDR2 FQGNSA. CDR3 length equals 15 residues. Deletions cut 2 bases from V and 3 bases from J, with 13 bases between. CDR3 residues: CASSLPTGGDYGYTF. The CDR3 DNA reads as TGTGCCAGCAGCTTACCCACCGGGGGGGACTATGGCTACACCTTC.

This rearrangement joins TRBV4-2 to TRBJ2-7, with D uncertain. The CDR3 covers 15 residues. With 1 base removed from V and 4 bases from J, the gap between germline ends came to 14 bases. The germline CDR1 and CDR2 sequences are LGHNA and YNFKEQ. This CDR3 is CASSQADSTEYEQYF. The CDR3, as DNA: TGTGCCAGCAGCCAAGCCGATTCGACTGAATACGAGCAGTACTTC.

This chain connects TRBV7-8 to TRBJ2-2; 9 bases are a match to TRBD2. CDR3 length: 17 residues. V lost 2 bases and J lost 4; bases outside the gene matches: 8. Germline values: CDR1 SGHVS, CDR2 FQNEAQ. CDR3: CASSLLLAGRGTGELFF. The CDR3 DNA follows: TGTGCCAGCAGCTTATTGCTAGCGGGAAGGGGCACCGGGGAGCTGTTTTTT.

This clone was seen more than once but under ten times. This chain links TRBV4-2 with TRBJ2-5; no firm D call. The CDR3 runs 15 residues. V dropped 0 bases and J dropped 1 base, with 9 bases sitting between them. Germline V gene sequence: CDR1 LGHNA, CDR2 YNFKEQ. The CDR3 region has the DNA TGTGCCAGCAGCCAAGATGTCCGCGGCCAAGAGACCCAGTACTTC. Protein: CASSQDVRGQETQYF.

Details on this clone: At one of its ends the junction is not consistent with the germline gene, which may arise from a read error. The chain links TRBV5-1 to TRBJ2-5; 7 bases match TRBD1. The CDR3 is 13 amino acids. Germline-derived CDR1 and CDR2 are SGHRS and YFSETQ. In nucleotides, the CDR3 is TGCGCCAGCAGCCCCCAGGGGGAAGAGCCCCAGTACTTC. This translates into CASSPQGEEPQYF. Based on the CDR3 plus reference TRBV5-1 and TRBJ2-5, the full variable domain is KAGVTQTPRYLIKTRGQQVTLSCSPISGHRSVSWYQQTPGQGLQFLFEYFSETQRNKGNFPGRFSGRQFSNSRSEMNVSTLELGDSALYLCASSPQGEEPQYFGPGTRLLVL.

The V and J genes are TRBV6-4 and TRBJ2-7; 9 nucleotides align to TRBD1. This CDR3 is built from 13 residues. CDR1 and CDR2 (germline): MRHNA, SNTAGT. V shed 5 bases, J shed 4 bases, and the junction held 3 bases outside the gene matches. The DNA of the CDR3 is TGTGCCAGCAGTTTGGACAGGGGTTACGAGCAGTACTTC. Amino acid sequence: CASSLDRGYEQYF.

The gene calls are TRBV20-1 and TRBJ2-1; 12 positions match TRBD2. J was trimmed by 10 bases and V by 3 bases; bases with no gene match: 7. The CDR3 runs to 14 residues. Per the germline V gene, CDR1 is DFQATT and CDR2 is SNEGSKA (reference sequence). CDR3 in DNA: TGCAGTGCTAGTCGGCTAGCGGGAGGGTCCGAGCAGTTCTTC. Protein product: CSASRLAGGSEQFF.

V is TRBV3-1 (or the pseudogene TRBV3-2) and J is TRBJ1-3; D is ambiguous. The CDR3 spans 15 residues. V was shortened by 0 bases and J by 0 bases, with 6 bases between the two germline ends. Germline lookup yields CDR1 LGHDT and CDR2 YNNKEL (reference sequence). The DNA for the CDR3 is TGTGCCAGCAGCCAAGAGGGGAGCTCTGGAAACACCATATATTTT. Translated, it gives CASSQEGSSGNTIYF.

The chain joins TRBV24-1 to TRBJ1-2, with 9 nucleotides matching TRBD1. Germline V gene sequence: CDR1 KGHDR, CDR2 SFDVKD. After removal of 2 bases from V and 2 bases from J, the junction contained 2 bases not matched to a gene. This CDR3 has 15 residues. In DNA form, the CDR3 reads TGTGCCACCAGTGATTCCGGGACAGGGAACTATGGCTACACCTTC. This encodes CATSDSGTGNYGYTF.

V is TRBV24-1 and J is TRBJ2-2; possible D gene TRBD2, 5 bases. The germline V gene has CDR1 KGHDR and CDR2 SFDVKD. The CDR3 sequence is 15 residues long. V was clipped by 5 bases and J by 0 bases, with 9 bases between them. The CDR3: CATSVAGANTGELFF. The DNA of the CDR3 is TGTGCCACCAGTGTCGCGGGTGCGAACACCGGGGAGCTGTTTTTT.

The rearrangement uses TRBV6-5 and TRBJ1-5; 9 bases are shared with TRBD1. Germline V gene sequence: CDR1 MNHEY, CDR2 SVGAGI. This CDR3 has 15 amino acids. After removal of 5 bases from V and 1 base from J, the junction contained 3 bases not matched to a gene. CDR3 in DNA: TGTGCCAGCAGTCAGGGGACAGGGAGCAATCAGCCCCAGCATTTT. Translation: CASSQGTGSNQPQHF.

The chain uses TRBV29-1 and TRBJ2-7, with TRBD1 identical over 7 bases. The V and J ends lost 2 bases and 6 bases, in that order; junction bases with no gene match: 4. Germline loops: CDR1 SQVTM, CDR2 ANQGSEA. There are 12 residues in the CDR3. The CDR3 loop is CSVEKGGSEQYF. CDR3 bases: TGCAGCGTTGAAAAAGGGGGCAGCGAGCAGTACTTC.

The chain links TRBV5-1 to TRBJ2-7, with 11 bases aligning to TRBD1. CDR1 SGHRS and CDR2 YFSETQ come from the germline V gene. The CDR3 consists of 16 residues. V shed 1 base and J 7 bases; nucleotides not matched to a gene: 10. This chain's CDR3 is CASSLFADRGQGEQYF. The CDR3 DNA reads as TGCGCCAGCAGCTTGTTTGCGGACAGGGGGCAAGGGGAGCAGTACTTC.

This clone was seen once. The rearrangement uses TRBV7-6 and TRBJ1-1, with D possibly TRBD1 on 5 matching bases. V was pared by 5 bases and J by 3 bases, with 10 bases between. The CDR3 contains 13 residues. Germline V gene data show CDR1 as SGHVS and CDR2 as FNYEAQ. The CDR3 nucleotides are TGTGCCAGCAGCCGACAGAAGGACACTGAAGCTTTCTTT. Its translation is CASSRQKDTEAFF.

This clone was seen only once. The chain has TRBV19 and TRBJ1-5; D possibly corresponds to TRBD1 (5 bases). With 10 bases removed from V and 7 bases from J, the gap between germline ends came to 14 bases. The CDR3 contains 12 residues. Germline assignment: CDR1 LNHDA and CDR2 SQIVND (reference sequence). CDR3 protein: CATGGVNQPQHF. In nucleotides, the CDR3 is TGTGCCACAGGAGGGGTAAACCAGCCCCAGCATTTT.

The chain employs TRBV30 and TRBJ2-2, with 7 positions matching TRBD2. The CDR3 is 14 residues long. The ends lost 1 base at V and 5 bases at J; junction bases unmatched: 4. Looked up from germline, CDR1 is GTSNPN and CDR2 is SVGIG (reference sequence). In DNA, the CDR3 is TGTGCCTGGAGTGACGGGAGGACGACCGGGGAGCTGTTTTTT. Amino acids: CAWSDGRTTGELFF.